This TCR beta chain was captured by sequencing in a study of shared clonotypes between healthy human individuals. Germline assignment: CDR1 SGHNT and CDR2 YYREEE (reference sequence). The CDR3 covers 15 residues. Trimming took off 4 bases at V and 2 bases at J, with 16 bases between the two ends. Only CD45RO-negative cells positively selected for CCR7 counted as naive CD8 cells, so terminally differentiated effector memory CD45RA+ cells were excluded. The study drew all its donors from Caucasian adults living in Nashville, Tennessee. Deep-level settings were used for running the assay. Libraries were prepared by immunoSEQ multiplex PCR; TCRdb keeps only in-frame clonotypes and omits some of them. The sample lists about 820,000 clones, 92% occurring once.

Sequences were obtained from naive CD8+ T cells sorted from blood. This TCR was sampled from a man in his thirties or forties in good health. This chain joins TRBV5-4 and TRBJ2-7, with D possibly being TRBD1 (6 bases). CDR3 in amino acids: CASSMGLTGTYEQYF. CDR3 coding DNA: TGTGCCAGCAGCATGGGCTTAACAGGGACCTACGAGCAGTACTTC. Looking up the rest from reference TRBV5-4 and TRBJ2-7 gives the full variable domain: ETGVTQSPTHLIKTRGQQVTLRCSSQSGHNTVSWYQQALGQGPQFIFQYYREEENGRGNFPPRFSGLQFPNYSSELNVNALELDDSALYLCASSMGLTGTYEQYFGPGTRLTVT.